This is a list of T cell receptor beta chains from one sample in a study of cytomegalovirus exposure and HLA in healthy donors. Clones were read by immunoSEQ multiplex PCR, and TCRdb kept only the in-frame ones, dropping some. In the table there are approximately 120,000 clones, 75% to 85% of which are singletons. The sample taken for sequencing was PBMCs. These receptors were obtained from a young man in good health and CMV-seropositive. Each CDR3 is given with its conserved first and last residue. The D gene is left open where the match is weak.

d_gene	v_gene	j_gene	CDR3nt	CDR3aa
.	TRBV10-2	TRBJ2-2	TGCGCCAGCAGTGGGGGTACTACCGGGGGAACCGGGGAGCTGTTTTTT	CASSGGTTGGTGELFF
.	TRBV6-6	TRBJ1-2	TGTGCCAGCAGCCCCCTAGCAGGCACCTATGGCTACACCTTC	CASSPLAGTYGYTF
TRBD2	TRBV18	TRBJ2-4	TGTGCCAGCTCACGCCGACAGGGACTAGCCAAAAACAGTCAGTACTTC	CASSRRQGLAKNSQYF
.	TRBV2	TRBJ1-5	TGTGCCAGCGGGAGGGCGAATCAGCCCCAGCATTTT	CASGRANQPQHF
TRBD2	TRBV5-1	TRBJ2-3	TGCGCCAGCAGCTTGGGGTCGTCTAGCGGACGCACAGATACGCAGTATTTT	CASSLGSSSGRTDTQYF
TRBD1	TRBV5-6	TRBJ1-2	TGTGCCAGCAGCTTGGCCTGGGACAGGGACACCAACTATGGCTACACCTTC	CASSLAWDRDTNYGYTF
.	TRBV19	TRBJ2-6	TGTGCCAGTAAAGGGGTCTCGTTAAGCTCTGGGGCCAACGTCCTGACTTTC	CASKGVSLSSGANVLTF
TRBD1	TRBV11-2	TRBJ1-4	TGTGCCAGCAGCTTCCAAGGGACAGGTTTTCGAAAACTGTTTTTT	CASSFQGTGFRKLFF
.	TRBV7-2	TRBJ1-2	TGTGCCAGCAGCGACACATGGGTCTATGGCTACACCTTC	CASSDTWVYGYTF
.	TRBV6-1	TRBJ1-6	TGTGCCAGCAGTGGCCCAGGCAGAAATTCACCCCTCCACTTT	CASSGPGRNSPLHF
TRBD2	TRBV30	TRBJ2-5	TGTGCCTGGAGTTCGGCTAGCGGTGGGACCCAGTACTTC	CAWSSASGGTQYF
.	TRBV19	TRBJ1-2	TGTGCCAGTAGTACGCAGGGAAGGCCGATCTATGGCTACACCTTC	CASSTQGRPIYGYTF
.	TRBV6-4	TRBJ1-1	TGTGCCAGCAGTGACTCGAGTCGTGGCACTGAAGCTTTCTTT	CASSDSSRGTEAFF
TRBD1	TRBV12-5	TRBJ1-2	TGTGCTAGTGGTCCAGGGGGGCATGGCTACACCTTC	CASGPGGHGYTF
.	TRBV4-1	TRBJ2-5	TGCGCCAGCAGCCAAGATGGTGATGGACTCCCAGAGACCCAGTACTTC	CASSQDGDGLPETQYF
TRBD1	TRBV11-1	TRBJ2-7	TGTGCCAGCAGCCCCCGGGACAGGGTCGTAGAGCAGTACTTC	CASSPRDRVVEQYF
.	TRBV27	TRBJ1-2	TGTGCCAGCAGTCTAGGGACAAGCCCCTATGGCTACACCTTC	CASSLGTSPYGYTF
.	TRBV29-1	TRBJ2-5	TGCAGCGCGGGTAGCGGACAAGAGACCCAGTACTTC	CSAGSGQETQYF
.	TRBV6-5	TRBJ1-2	TGTGCCAGCAGTTACACCTGGACAGCCACGGGCTATGGCTACACCTTC	CASSYTWTATGYGYTF
TRBD1	TRBV29-1	TRBJ1-4	TGCAGCGCTTCGCCTGGGACAGGGACTGAAAAACTGTTTTTT	CSASPGTGTEKLFF
TRBD1	TRBV10-3	TRBJ1-2	TGTGCCATCAGTGACCAGGACAGGGGCTATGGCTACACCTTC	CAISDQDRGYGYTF
.	TRBV11-1	TRBJ2-3	TGTGCCAGCAGCTTAAGGGCAGGGGAAGCGTGGGCAGATACGCAGTATTTT	CASSLRAGEAWADTQYF
TRBD2	TRBV7-9	TRBJ2-1	TGTGCCAGCAGCCCCGGGACTAGCGGGCGACCCTACAATGAGCAGTTCTTC	CASSPGTSGRPYNEQFF
TRBD1	TRBV28	TRBJ2-7	TGTGCCAGCAGACACAGGGGGCTGCGGGACTACGAGCAGTACTTC	CASRHRGLRDYEQYF